These T cell receptor beta chains were read from a single sample in a study of multiple sclerosis patients with progressive multifocal leukoencephalopathy. The method was immunoSEQ multiplex PCR; TCRdb's version includes in-frame clones alone and lacks a portion of them. The sample holds tens of thousands of clones; roughly 90% are singletons and the top ten take 1.5%. Source material: PBMCs. Receptors originate from a human donor with multiple sclerosis. Both conserved end residues are part of each CDR3. A D gene is named only where the DNA matches it firmly. Size is omitted from some rows. Given values are once, few, many or a class for expanded clones.

V gene	clone size	J gene	D gene	CDR3 DNA	CDR3 protein
TRBV7-8	-	TRBJ2-1	-	TGTGCCAGCAGCTTAGGGGACGACCAGGGCGATTTCTTC	CASSLGDDQGDFF
TRBV7-9	-	TRBJ2-7	TRBD1	TGTGCCAGCAGCCGAGGGGACAGGCTGTTCTACGAGCAGTACTTC	CASSRGDRLFYEQYF
TRBV29-1	-	TRBJ2-5	TRBD2	TGCAGCGTTGACGGGACTAGCGGGGTCCAAGAGACCCAGTACTTC	CSVDGTSGVQETQYF
TRBV5-1	-	TRBJ2-3	TRBD1	TGCGCCAGCAGGCTACCGGGGCAGGGGGCGGGAGATACGCAGTATTTT	CASRLPGQGAGDTQYF
TRBV6-5	-	TRBJ1-2	TRBD1	TGTGCCAGCAGTGCTGACAGGGGTGTTCACTATGGCTACACCTTC	CASSADRGVHYGYTF
TRBV6-1	-	TRBJ1-5	TRBD1	TGTGCCAGCAGTGATGAGACAGGGGGCCATCAGCCCCAGCATTTT	CASSDETGGHQPQHF
TRBV19	-	TRBJ2-1	-	TGTGCCAGTAGTTTTACTGTCTCCTACAATGAGCAGTTCTTC	CASSFTVSYNEQFF
TRBV27	-	TRBJ1-5	-	TGTGCCAGCAGTTTATCCGCGGGCCCTGGGGACCCCCAGCATTTT	CASSLSAGPGDPQHF
TRBV6-5	-	TRBJ1-1	-	TGTGCCAGCAGTTATGACACTGAAGCTTTCTTT	CASSYDTEAFF
TRBV6-6	-	TRBJ2-5	-	TGTGCCAGCAGTTACTCGCAAGTGCGAGAGACCCAGTACTTC	CASSYSQVRETQYF
TRBV21-1	few	TRBJ2-7	-	TGTGCCAGCCCGGGGAACGAGCAGTACTTC	CASPGNEQYF
TRBV5-1	-	TRBJ1-2	-	TGCGCCAGCAAAGGCGTAGCGGTTCGAAAGACCTATGGCTACACCTTC	CASKGVAVRKTYGYTF
TRBV18	-	TRBJ2-3	TRBD1	TGTGCCAGCTCACCACGGACAGGGACAGATACGCAGTATTTT	CASSPRTGTDTQYF
TRBV30	-	TRBJ1-1	-	TGTGCCAGTAGACCGGGGGCTCGGGGCACTGAAGCTTTCTTT	CASRPGARGTEAFF
TRBV9	-	TRBJ2-7	-	TGTGCCAGCAGCGCCCCTCTGGAAGAGCAGTACTTC	CASSAPLEEQYF
TRBV6-4	-	TRBJ1-6	-	TGTGCCAGCAGTGCTCGAAACGGATCACCCCTCCACTTT	CASSARNGSPLHF
TRBV9	-	TRBJ1-1	-	TGTGCCAGCAGCCCCCGTCCAGCGGGGTTCGCGGACACTGAAGCTTTCTTT	CASSPRPAGFADTEAFF
TRBV11-2	-	TRBJ2-7	-	TGTGCCAGCAGCTTAAATGGGGGAATCTACGAGCAGTACTTC	CASSLNGGIYEQYF
TRBV29-1	-	TRBJ1-3	-	TGCAGCGTCGGCCTCCTCTCTGGAAACACCATATATTTT	CSVGLLSGNTIYF
TRBV9	-	TRBJ1-3	TRBD1	TGTGCCAGCAGCCCCCGACAGGGGACGAGCGGAAACACCATATATTTT	CASSPRQGTSGNTIYF
TRBV6-1	-	TRBJ2-7	-	TGTGCCAGCAGTGAAGGTGATCTAATCGAGCAGTACTTC	CASSEGDLIEQYF
TRBV28	once	TRBJ2-7	-	TGTGCCAGCGGGCTGGACAGCGAACCCTACGAGCAGTACTTC	CASGLDSEPYEQYF
TRBV5-8	-	TRBJ2-2	-	TGTGCCAGCAGCTTGGGACTAGTGGGAACCGGGGAGCTGTTTTTT	CASSLGLVGTGELFF
TRBV5-1	-	TRBJ2-7	-	TGCGCCAGCAGCCAGGACGGAGGCTACGAGCAGTACTTC	CASSQDGGYEQYF
TRBV27	-	TRBJ2-7	-	TGTGCCAGCAGACAAACTAGACACGAGCAGTACTTC	CASRQTRHEQYF
TRBV11-3	-	TRBJ2-4	-	TGTGCCAGCAGCTTAGATCGTACAGGTTGGACCAAAAACATTCAGTACTTC	CASSLDRTGWTKNIQYF
TRBV28	once	TRBJ2-7	-	TGTGCCAGCAGCGACAGATACGAGCAGTACTTC	CASSDRYEQYF
TRBV7-2	few	TRBJ1-2	-	TGTGCCAGCAGCCCGCGCGGACCGGCTGCTATGGGCTACACCTTC	CASSPRGPAAMGYTF
TRBV6-6	-	TRBJ1-1	-	TGTGCCAGCACGAGACAGACGAACACTGAAGCTTTCTTT	CASTRQTNTEAFF
TRBV15	-	TRBJ2-7	-	TGTGCCACCAGCAGAGATATCGGGGGCGAGCAGTACTTC	CATSRDIGGEQYF
TRBV5-1	-	TRBJ2-1	TRBD2	TGCGCCAGCAGCGAGGCCGGGGGACTAGCGGGAGTGTACAATGAGCAGTTCTTC	CASSEAGGLAGVYNEQFF
TRBV5-1	-	TRBJ2-3	-	TGCGCCAGCAGCACAGGAGGAACAGATACGCAGTATTTT	CASSTGGTDTQYF
TRBV5-6	few	TRBJ1-2	TRBD1	TGTGCCAGCAGCACTGACAGGGGGCGGTCCTCTGGCTACACCTTC	CASSTDRGRSSGYTF
TRBV6-1	-	TRBJ1-4	TRBD1	TGTGCCAGCAGCGAGACAGGGCCGGGGGAAAAACTGTTTTTT	CASSETGPGEKLFF
TRBV10-3	-	TRBJ1-1	-	TGTGCCATCAGTCTGGGACCGACGCTCTTGAACACTGAAGCTTTCTTT	CAISLGPTLLNTEAFF
TRBV15	once	TRBJ2-7	TRBD2	TGTGCCACCAGCAGAGATTATCGGGTGGCGGGAGGAAACTCCTACGAGCAGTACTTC	CATSRDYRVAGGNSYEQYF
TRBV6-4	-	TRBJ1-5	TRBD1	TGTGCCAGGGGGACAGACTATAGCAATCAGCCCCAGCATTTT	CARGTDYSNQPQHF
TRBV2	-	TRBJ2-7	-	TGTGCCAGCAGTGAAGCCCCTCCCTACGAGCAGTACTTC	CASSEAPPYEQYF